The 2 T cell receptor beta chains listed next were all sequenced from one sample in a study of beta chain features in type 1 diabetes. General study findings and limits: People with Type 1 diabetes carried modestly yet significantly shorter TCRB CDR3s in all four CD4+ subsets.

The study reverse transcribed the entire isolated RNA, so it sequenced expressed TCRB transcripts. Repertoires were generated with immunoSEQ multiplex PCR, while TCRdb's copy carries only in-frame clones and drops some. The sample holds roughly 350,000 clones, 9.6% seen once. Antigens for these TCRs are unknown. Sequenced sample: central memory CD4+ T cells from blood. The receptors here all came from a man aged 25-40 years with type 1 diabetes.

Comments on this clone: The germline gene is not matched at one end of the junction; a read error may be the cause. The chain joins TRBV7-3 to TRBJ2-5; D gene ambiguous. The germline V gene has CDR1 SGHTA and CDR2 FQGTGA. This CDR3 spans 13 amino acids. The CDR3 sequence is CASSLEGQGTQYF. The DNA for the CDR3 is TGTGCCAGCAGCTTAGAAGGCCAAGGGACCCAGTACTTC.

This clone was seen more than once but under ten times. This chain links TRBV5-6 with TRBJ2-1, with 8 positions matching TRBD2. CDR3 size: 15 residues. Germline loops: CDR1 SGHDT, CDR2 YYEEEE. Germline trimming cut 4 bases from V and 7 bases from J; bases unmatched to any gene: 10. CDR3 loop: CASSVAGSGANEQFF. CDR3 nucleotide sequence: TGTGCCAGCAGCGTAGCGGGATCGGGGGCTAATGAGCAGTTCTTC.